The clone carrying this T cell receptor (beta chain) came up many times. This record comes from a study of blood T cell repertoires in COVID-19. The repertoire was sequenced with immunoSEQ multiplex PCR; TCRdb's copy has only in-frame clones and lacks some. The table lists 200,000 to 300,000 clones, roughly 84% of them singletons. CDR1 is SNHLY and CDR2 is FYNNEI in the germline V gene. This CDR3 contains 15 residues. The trim removed 8 bases at V and 8 bases at J, leaving 13 bases unmatched. This clonotype was obtained from a man between 35 and 55 years old who had recovered from COVID-19. The V and J genes are TRBV2 and TRBJ1-5; 9 bases align to TRBD1. Sequenced material: peripheral blood. The CDR3 region is CASGGSTGGMEPQHF. CDR3 in DNA: TGTGCCAGCGGAGGATCTACAGGGGGCATGGAGCCCCAGCATTTT.